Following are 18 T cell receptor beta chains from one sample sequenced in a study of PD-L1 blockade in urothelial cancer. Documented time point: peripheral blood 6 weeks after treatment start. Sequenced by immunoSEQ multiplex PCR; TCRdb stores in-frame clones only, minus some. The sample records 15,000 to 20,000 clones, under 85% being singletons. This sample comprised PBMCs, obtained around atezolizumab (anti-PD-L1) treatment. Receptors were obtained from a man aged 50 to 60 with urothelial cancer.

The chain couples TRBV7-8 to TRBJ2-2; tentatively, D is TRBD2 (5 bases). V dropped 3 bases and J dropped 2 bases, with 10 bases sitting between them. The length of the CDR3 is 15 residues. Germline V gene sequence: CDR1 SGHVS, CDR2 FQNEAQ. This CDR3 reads CASSLGGYNTGELFF. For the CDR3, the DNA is TGTGCCAGCAGCTTGGGCGGGTATAACACCGGGGAGCTGTTTTTT.

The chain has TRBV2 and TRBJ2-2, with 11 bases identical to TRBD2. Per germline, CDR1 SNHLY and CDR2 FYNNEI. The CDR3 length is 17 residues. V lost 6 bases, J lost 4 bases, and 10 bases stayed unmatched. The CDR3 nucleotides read TGTGCCAGCAGACGGACTAGCGGGCGGTTGGGCACCGGGGAGCTGTTTTTT. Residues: CASRRTSGRLGTGELFF. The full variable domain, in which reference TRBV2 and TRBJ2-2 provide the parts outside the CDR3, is EPEVTQTPSHQVTQMGQEVILRCVPISNHLYFYWYRQILGQKVEFLVSFYNNEISEKSEIFDDQFSVERPDGSNFTLKIRSTKLEDSAMYFCASRRTSGRLGTGELFFGEGSRLTVL.

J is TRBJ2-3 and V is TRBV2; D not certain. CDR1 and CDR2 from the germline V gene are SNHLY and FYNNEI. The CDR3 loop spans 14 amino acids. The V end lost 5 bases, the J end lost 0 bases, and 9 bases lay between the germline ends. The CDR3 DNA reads TGTGCCAGCAGTCCTCTAACCAGCACAGATACGCAGTATTTT. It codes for CASSPLTSTDTQYF.

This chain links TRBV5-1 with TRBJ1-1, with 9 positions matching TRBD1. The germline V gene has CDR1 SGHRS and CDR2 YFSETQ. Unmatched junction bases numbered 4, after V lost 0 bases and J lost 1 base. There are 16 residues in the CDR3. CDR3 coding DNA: TGCGCCAGCAGCTTGGAACAGGGGGCCTCGAACACTGAAGCTTTCTTT. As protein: CASSLEQGASNTEAFF.

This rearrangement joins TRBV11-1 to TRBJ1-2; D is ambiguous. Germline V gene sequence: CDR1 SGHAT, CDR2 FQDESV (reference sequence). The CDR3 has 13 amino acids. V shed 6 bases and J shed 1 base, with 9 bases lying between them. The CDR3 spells CASSPEDNYGYTF. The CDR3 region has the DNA TGTGCCAGCAGTCCAGAGGATAACTATGGCTACACCTTC.

For the CDR3, the DNA is TGCAGCGTTGGGGTTGGGGCAGGGGCTAACTATGGCTACACCTTC. Translation: CSVGVGAGANYGYTF. V usage is TRBV29-1 and J usage is TRBJ1-2; a possible D gene is TRBD1 (6 bases). From germline, CDR1 is SQVTM and CDR2 ANQGSEA. The germline V and J ends were trimmed by 4 bases and 0 bases, with 15 bases remaining between them. The CDR3 extends over 15 amino acids.

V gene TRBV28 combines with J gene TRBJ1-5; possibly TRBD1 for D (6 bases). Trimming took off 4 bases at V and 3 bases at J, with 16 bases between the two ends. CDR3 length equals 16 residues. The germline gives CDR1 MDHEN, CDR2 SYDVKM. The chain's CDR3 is CASSSYGRGDNQPQHF. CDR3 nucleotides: TGTGCCAGCAGTTCGTACGGGAGGGGGGACAATCAGCCCCAGCATTTT.

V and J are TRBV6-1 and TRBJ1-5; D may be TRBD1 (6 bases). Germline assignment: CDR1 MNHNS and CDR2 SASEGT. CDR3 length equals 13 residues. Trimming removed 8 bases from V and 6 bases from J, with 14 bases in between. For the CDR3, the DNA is TGTGCCAGCTGGGGTGGGGGCACTCAGCCCCAGCATTTT. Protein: CASWGGGTQPQHF.

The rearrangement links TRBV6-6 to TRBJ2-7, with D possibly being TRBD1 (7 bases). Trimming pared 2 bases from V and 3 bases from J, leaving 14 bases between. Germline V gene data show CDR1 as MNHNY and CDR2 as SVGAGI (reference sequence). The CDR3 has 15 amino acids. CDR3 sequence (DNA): TGTGCCAGCAGTTACAGCGCAGGGGGGCTCTACGAGCAGTACGTC. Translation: CASSYSAGGLYEQYV.

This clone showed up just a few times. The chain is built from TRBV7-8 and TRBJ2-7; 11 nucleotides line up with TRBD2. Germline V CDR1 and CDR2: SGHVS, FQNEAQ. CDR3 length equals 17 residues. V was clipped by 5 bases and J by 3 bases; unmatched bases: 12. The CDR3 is CASSPQGGGLAGYEQYF. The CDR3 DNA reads TGTGCCAGCAGCCCCCAGGGAGGCGGACTAGCGGGCTACGAGCAGTACTTC.

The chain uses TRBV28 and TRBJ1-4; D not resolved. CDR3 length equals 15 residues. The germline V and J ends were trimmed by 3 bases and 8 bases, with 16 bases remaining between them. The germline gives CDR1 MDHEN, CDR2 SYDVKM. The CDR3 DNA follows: TGTGCCAGCAGTTTGTCTGGAGAAGGTCTCGAAAAACTGTTTTTT. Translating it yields CASSLSGEGLEKLFF.

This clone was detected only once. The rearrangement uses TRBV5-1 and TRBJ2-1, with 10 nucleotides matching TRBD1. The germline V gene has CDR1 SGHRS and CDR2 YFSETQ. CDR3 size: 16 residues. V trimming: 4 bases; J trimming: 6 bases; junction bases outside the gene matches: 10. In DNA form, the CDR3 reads TGCGCCAGCAGCCTCGGGACAGGGGAGTCGTCCAATGAGCAGTTCTTC. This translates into CASSLGTGESSNEQFF.

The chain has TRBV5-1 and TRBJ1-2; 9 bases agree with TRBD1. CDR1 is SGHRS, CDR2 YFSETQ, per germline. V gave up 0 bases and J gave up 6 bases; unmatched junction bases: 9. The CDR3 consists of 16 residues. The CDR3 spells CASSLVFSGTGNGYTF. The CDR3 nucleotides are TGCGCCAGCAGCTTGGTCTTCTCCGGGACAGGGAATGGCTACACCTTC.

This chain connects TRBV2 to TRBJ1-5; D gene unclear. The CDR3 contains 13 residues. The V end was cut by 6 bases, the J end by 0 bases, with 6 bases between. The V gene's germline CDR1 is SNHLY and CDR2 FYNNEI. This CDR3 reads CASREGSNQPQHF. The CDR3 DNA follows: TGTGCCAGCAGGGAGGGTAGCAATCAGCCCCAGCATTTT.

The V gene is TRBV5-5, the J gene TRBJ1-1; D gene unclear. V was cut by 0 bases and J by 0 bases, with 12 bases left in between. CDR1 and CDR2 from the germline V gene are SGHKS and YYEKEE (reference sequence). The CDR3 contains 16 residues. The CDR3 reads CASSLVAWRMNTEAFF. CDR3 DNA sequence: TGTGCCAGCAGCTTGGTGGCATGGAGGATGAACACTGAAGCTTTCTTT.

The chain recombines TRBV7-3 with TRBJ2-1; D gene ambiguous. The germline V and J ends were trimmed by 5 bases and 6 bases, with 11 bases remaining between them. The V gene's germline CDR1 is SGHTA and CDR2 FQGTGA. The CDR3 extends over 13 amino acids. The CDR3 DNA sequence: TGTGCCAGCAGCCAGTCGTTGGCCAATGAGCAGTTCTTC. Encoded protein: CASSQSLANEQFF.

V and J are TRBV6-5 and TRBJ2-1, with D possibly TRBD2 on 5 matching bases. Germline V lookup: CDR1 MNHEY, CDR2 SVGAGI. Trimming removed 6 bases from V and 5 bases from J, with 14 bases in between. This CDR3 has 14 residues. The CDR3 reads CASRRLLTHNEQFF. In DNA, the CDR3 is TGTGCCAGCAGGCGACTACTCACCCACAATGAGCAGTTCTTC.

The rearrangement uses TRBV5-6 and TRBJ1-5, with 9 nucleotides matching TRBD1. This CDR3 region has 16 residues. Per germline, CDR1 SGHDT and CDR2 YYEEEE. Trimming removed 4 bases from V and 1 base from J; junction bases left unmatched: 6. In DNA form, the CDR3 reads TGTGCCAGCAGCCTTACAGGGGGCAGGAGCAATCAGCCCCAGCATTTT. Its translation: CASSLTGGRSNQPQHF. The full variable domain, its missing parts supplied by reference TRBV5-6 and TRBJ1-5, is DAGVTQSPTHLIKTRGQQVTLRCSPKSGHDTVSWYQQALGQGPQFIFQYYEEEERQRGNFPDRFSGHQFPNYSSELNVNALLLGDSALYLCASSLTGGRSNQPQHFGDGTRLSIL.